This T cell receptor beta chain was found in a study of blood T cell repertoires in COVID-19. On the study more broadly: Some COVID-19 samples were acute and others convalescent; all came from the United States, Italy and Spain. The cDNA or gDNA used as material had been derived from T cells, B-cell-depleted T cells, or PBMCs.

The germline CDR1 and CDR2 sequences are MRHNA and SNTAGT. The V gene lost 4 bases and the J gene lost 10 bases, with 14 bases spanning the gap. The CDR3 covers 14 residues. Original data processing: How many nucleated cells were present was estimated from reference gene primer amplification. Clones were read by immunoSEQ multiplex PCR, and TCRdb kept only the in-frame ones, dropping some. V and J calls and clone size follow that table, whereas D and trimming were derived from the DNA. The sample shows 200,000 to 250,000 clones, about 90% of them seen only once. This sequence joins TRBV6-4 and TRBJ1-6, with D maybe TRBD1 (5 bases). Sequenced: peripheral blood. The TCR was taken from an elderly man with acute or convalescent COVID-19. CDR3 amino acids: CASSAGGWKSPLHF. The CDR3 region has the DNA TGTGCCAGCAGTGCGGGGGGATGGAAATCACCCCTCCACTTT.